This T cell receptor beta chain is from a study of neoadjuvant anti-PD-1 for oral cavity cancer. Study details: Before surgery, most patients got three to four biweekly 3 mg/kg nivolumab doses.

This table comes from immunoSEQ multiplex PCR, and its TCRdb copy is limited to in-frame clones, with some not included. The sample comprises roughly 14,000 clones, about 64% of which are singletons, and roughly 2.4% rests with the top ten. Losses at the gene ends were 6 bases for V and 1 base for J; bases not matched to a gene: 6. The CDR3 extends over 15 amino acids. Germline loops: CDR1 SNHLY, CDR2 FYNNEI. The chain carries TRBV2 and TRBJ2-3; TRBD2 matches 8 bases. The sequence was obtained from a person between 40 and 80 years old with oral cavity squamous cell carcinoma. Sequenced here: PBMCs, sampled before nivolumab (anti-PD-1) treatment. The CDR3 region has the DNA TGTGCCAGCAGGGCGACTAGCGTTCGCACAGATACGCAGTATTTT. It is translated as CASRATSVRTDTQYF.